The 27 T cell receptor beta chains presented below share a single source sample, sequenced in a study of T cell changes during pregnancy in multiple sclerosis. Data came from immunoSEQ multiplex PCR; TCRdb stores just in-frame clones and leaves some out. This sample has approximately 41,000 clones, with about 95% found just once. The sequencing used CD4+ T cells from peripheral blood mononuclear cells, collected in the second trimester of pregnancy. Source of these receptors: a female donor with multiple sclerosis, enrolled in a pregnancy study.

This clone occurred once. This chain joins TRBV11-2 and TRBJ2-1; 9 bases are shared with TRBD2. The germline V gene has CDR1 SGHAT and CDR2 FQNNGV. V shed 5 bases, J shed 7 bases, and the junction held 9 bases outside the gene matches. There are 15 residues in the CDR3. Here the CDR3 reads CASSPSGTSWNEQFF. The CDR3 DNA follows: TGTGCCAGCAGCCCTAGCGGGACTAGCTGGAATGAGCAGTTCTTC.

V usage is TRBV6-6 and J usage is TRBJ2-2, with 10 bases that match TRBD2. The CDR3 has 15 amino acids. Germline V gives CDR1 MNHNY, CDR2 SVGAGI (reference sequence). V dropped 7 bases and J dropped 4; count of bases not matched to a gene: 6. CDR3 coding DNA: TGTGCCAGCAACGAGCGACTAGCGGGCACCGGGGAGCTGTTTTTT. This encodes CASNERLAGTGELFF.

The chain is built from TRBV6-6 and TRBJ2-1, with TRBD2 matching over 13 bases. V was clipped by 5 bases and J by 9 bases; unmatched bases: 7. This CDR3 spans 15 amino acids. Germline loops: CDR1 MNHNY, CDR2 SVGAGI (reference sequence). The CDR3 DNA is TGTGCCAGCAGTACGGGACTAGCGGGATTCAGTGAGCAGTTCTTC. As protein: CASSTGLAGFSEQFF.

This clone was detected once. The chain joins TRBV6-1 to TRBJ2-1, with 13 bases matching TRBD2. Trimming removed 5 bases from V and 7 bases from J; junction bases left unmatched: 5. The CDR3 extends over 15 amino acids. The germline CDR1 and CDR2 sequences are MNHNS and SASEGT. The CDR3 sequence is CASSPGLAGANEQFF. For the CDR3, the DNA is TGTGCCAGCAGTCCAGGACTAGCGGGAGCTAATGAGCAGTTCTTC.

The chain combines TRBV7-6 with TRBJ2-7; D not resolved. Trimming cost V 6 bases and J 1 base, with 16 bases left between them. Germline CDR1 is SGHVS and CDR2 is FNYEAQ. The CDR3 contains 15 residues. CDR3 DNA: TGTGCCAGCAGTTACTCCCCCCACGGTTCCTACGAGCAGTACTTC. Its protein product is CASSYSPHGSYEQYF.

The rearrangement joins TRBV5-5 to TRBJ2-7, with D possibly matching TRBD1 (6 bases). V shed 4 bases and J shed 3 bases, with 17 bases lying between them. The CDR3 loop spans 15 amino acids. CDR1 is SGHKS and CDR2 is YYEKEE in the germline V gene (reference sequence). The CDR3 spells CASSDTGKGVYEQYF. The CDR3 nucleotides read TGTGCCAGCAGCGACACAGGAAAGGGGGTCTACGAGCAGTACTTC.

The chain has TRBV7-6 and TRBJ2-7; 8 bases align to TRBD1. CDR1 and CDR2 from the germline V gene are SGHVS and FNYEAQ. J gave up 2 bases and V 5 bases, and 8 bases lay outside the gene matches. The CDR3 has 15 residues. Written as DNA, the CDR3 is TGTGCCAGCAGCCCCCAGGGGACAGGAACCTACGAGCAGTACTTC. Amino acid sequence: CASSPQGTGTYEQYF.

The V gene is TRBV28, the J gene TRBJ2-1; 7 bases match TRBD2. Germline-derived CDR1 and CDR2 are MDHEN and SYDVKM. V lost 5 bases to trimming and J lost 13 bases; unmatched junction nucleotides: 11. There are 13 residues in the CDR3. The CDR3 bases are TGTGCCAGCAGTCCCCAGGTAGCGGGCACTCAGTTCTTC. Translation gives CASSPQVAGTQFF.

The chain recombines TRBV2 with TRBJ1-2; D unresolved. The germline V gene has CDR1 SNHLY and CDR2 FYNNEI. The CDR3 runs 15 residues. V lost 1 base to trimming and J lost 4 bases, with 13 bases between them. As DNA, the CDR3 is TGTGCCAGCAGTGAAGGGGGTCTTCGGGGCTATGGCTACACCTTC. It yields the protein CASSEGGLRGYGYTF.

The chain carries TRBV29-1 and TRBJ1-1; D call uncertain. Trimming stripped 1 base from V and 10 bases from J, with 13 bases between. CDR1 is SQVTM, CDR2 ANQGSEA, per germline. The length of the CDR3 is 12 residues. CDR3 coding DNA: TGCAGCGTTGAAGCTCCGGGGAACCGAGCTTTCTTT. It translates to CSVEAPGNRAFF.

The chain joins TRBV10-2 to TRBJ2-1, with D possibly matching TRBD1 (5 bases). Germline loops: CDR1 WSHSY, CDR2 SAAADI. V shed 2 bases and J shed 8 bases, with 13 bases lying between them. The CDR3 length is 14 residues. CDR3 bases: TGCGCCAGCAGTGAGAAGGGGTTATTTTATGAGCAGTTCTTC. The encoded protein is CASSEKGLFYEQFF.

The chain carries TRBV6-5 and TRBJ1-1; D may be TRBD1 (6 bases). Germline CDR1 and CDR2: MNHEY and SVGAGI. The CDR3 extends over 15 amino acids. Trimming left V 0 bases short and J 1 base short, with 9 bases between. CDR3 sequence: CASSYSGTRNTEAFF. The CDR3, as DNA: TGTGCCAGCAGTTACTCCGGGACAAGGAACACTGAAGCTTTCTTT.

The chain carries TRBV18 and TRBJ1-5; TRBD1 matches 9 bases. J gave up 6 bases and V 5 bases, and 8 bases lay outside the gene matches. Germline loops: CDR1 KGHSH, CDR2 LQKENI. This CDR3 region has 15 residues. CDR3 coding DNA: TGTGCCAGCTCAGACTCCGGGACAGGGCTTCAGCCCCAGCATTTT. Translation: CASSDSGTGLQPQHF.

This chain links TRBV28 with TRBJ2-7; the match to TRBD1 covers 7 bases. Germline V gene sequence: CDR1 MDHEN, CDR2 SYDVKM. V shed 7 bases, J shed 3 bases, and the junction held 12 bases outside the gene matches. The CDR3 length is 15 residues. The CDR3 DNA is TGTGCCAGCACGCAACCGACAGGGAGAAACTACGAGCAGTACTTC. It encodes CASTQPTGRNYEQYF.

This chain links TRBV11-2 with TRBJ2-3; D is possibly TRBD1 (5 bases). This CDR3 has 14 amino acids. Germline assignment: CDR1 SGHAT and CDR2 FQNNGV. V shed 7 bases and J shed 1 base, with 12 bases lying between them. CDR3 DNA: TGTGCCAGCAAGGGGCGGCCCGGCACAGATACGCAGTATTTT. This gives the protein CASKGRPGTDTQYF.

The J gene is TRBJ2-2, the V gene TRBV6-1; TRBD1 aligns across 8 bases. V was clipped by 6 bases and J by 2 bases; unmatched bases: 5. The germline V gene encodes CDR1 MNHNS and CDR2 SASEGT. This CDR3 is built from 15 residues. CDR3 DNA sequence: TGTGCCAGCAGACTCGACAGGGGTAACACCGGGGAGCTGTTTTTT. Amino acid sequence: CASRLDRGNTGELFF.

The chain's CDR3 is CASSEIPEGEQYF. CDR3 DNA: TGTGCCAGTAGTGAGATCCCCGAGGGTGAGCAGTACTTC. J is TRBJ2-7 and V is TRBV19, with a possible D match to TRBD2 (5 bases). V lost 5 bases and J 7 bases, leaving 15 bases between the germline ends. This CDR3 is built from 13 residues. The germline gives CDR1 LNHDA, CDR2 SQIVND (reference sequence).

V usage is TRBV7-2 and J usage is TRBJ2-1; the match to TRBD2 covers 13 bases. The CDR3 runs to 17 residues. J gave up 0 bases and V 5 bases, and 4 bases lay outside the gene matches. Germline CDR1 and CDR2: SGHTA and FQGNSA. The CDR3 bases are TGTGCCAGCAGCCGGACTAGCGGGGGAAACTCCTACAATGAGCAGTTCTTC. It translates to CASSRTSGGNSYNEQFF.

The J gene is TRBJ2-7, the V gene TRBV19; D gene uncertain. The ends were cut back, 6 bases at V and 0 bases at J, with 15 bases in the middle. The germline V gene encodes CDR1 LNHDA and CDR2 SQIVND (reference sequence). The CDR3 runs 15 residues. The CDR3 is CASSSRHGISYEQYF. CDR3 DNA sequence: TGTGCCAGTAGCTCCCGACACGGAATCTCCTACGAGCAGTACTTC. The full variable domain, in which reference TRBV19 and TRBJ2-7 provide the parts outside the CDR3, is DGGITQSPKYLFRKEGQNVTLSCEQNLNHDAMYWYRQDPGQGLRLIYYSQIVNDFQKGDIAEGYSVSREKKESFPLTVTSAQKNPTAFYLCASSSRHGISYEQYFGPGTRLTVT.

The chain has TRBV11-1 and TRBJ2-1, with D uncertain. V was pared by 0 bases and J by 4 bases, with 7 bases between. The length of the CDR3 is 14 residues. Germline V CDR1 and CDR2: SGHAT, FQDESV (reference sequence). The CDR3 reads CASSLAAYYNEQFF. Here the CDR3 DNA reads TGTGCCAGCAGCTTAGCTGCCTATTACAATGAGCAGTTCTTC.

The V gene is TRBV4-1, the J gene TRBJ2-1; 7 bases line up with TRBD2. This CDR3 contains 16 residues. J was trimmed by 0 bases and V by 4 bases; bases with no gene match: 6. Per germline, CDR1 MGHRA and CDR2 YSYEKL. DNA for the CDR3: TGCGCCAGCAGCCGAGGAAGCGGGATCTCCTACAATGAGCAGTTCTTC. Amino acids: CASSRGSGISYNEQFF.

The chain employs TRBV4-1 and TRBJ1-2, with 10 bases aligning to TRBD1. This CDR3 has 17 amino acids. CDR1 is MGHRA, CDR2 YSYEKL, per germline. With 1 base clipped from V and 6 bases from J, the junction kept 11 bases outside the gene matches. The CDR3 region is CASSQGRQGAIKHGYTF. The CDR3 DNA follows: TGCGCCAGCAGCCAAGGTCGACAGGGGGCGATTAAACATGGCTACACCTTC.

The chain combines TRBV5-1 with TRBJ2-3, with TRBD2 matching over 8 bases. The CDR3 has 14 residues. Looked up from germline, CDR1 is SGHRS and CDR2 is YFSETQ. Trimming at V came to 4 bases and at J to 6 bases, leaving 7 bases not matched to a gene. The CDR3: CASSRRGTSDTQYF. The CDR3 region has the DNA TGCGCCAGCAGCAGGCGAGGGACTAGTGATACGCAGTATTTT.

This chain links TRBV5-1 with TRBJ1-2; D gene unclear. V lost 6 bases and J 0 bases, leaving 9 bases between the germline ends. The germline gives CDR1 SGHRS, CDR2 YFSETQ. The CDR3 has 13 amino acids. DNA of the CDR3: TGCGCCAGCACCTTTGACACTAACTATGGCTACACCTTC. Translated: CASTFDTNYGYTF.

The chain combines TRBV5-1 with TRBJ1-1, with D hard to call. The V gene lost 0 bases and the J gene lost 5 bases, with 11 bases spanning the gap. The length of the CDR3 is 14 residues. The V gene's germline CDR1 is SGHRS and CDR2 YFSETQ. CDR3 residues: CASSLESSQTEAFF. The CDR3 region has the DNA TGCGCCAGCAGCTTGGAAAGTTCGCAGACTGAAGCTTTCTTT.

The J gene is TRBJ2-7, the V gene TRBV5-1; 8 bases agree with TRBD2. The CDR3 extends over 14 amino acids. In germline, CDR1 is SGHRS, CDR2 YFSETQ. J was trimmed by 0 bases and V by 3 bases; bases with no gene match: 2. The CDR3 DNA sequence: TGCGCCAGCAGCTCCGGGAGGGCCTCCTACGAGCAGTACTTC. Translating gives CASSSGRASYEQYF.

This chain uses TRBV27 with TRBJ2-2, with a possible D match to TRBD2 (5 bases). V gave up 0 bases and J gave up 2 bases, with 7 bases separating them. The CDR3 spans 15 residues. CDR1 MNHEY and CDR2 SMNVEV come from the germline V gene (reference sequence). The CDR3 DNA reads TGTGCCAGCAGTTTATCGCGGGCTAACACCGGGGAGCTGTTTTTT. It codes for CASSLSRANTGELFF.